This TCR beta chain came from a study of human T cells and chemical hapten exposure. Across the whole study: Patch tests applied 0.01% DPC to the upper back and were scored after 6 days. Findings and caveats of the study: DPC sensitization did not alter TCRs above 1 in 1000 frequency.

Time point meaning: pre-sensitization, week 0. The treatment was: therapeutic diphenylcyclopropenone sensitization with weekly scalp DPC. Non-pregnant alopecia patients aged 18 to 70, suitable for DPC therapy. Germline V gene sequence: CDR1 MDHEN, CDR2 SYDVKM. The CDR3 is made up of 17 amino acids. V gave up 4 bases and J gave up 2 bases; unmatched junction bases: 11. Authors' analysis steps: The median was roughly 100,000 TCRs per sample, ranging roughly 20,000 to 690,600. TCRdb called the RACE reads again in MiXCR, with one record for every CDR3 protein. The V and J calls were determined by TCRdb, not by the authors. The sample gives approximately 57,000 distinct CDR3 sequences, roughly a tenth of which show up once; around 9.5% is in the top ten. Worth noting for this clonotype: Its target is unknown.

This receptor was taken from a man between 40 and 49 years old with alopecia areata. Some clones in this sample may be carry-over from other donors' samples. This specimen consisted of whole blood, obtained in connection with sensitization to the hapten diphenylcyclopropenone (DPC). The rearrangement uses TRBV28 and TRBJ1-3; 7 nucleotides align to TRBD1. The CDR3 sequence is CASSSPTGVITGNTIYF. CDR3 DNA sequence: TGTGCCAGCAGTTCCCCAACAGGGGTAATAACTGGAAACACCATATATTTT.